Shown below are 8 T cell receptor beta chains from a single sample sequenced in a study of tumor-infiltrating lymphocytes in primary liver carcinoma. Researchers generated TCR beta cDNA from roughly 500 ng of total RNA, relying on a constant-region primer. Libraries covering TCR beta were generated through three nested multiplex PCR rounds (using a slightly modified ARM-PCR). For approximately 9 cycles apiece, the opening two PCR rounds ran with TRBV1-TRBV30 forward primers and a C-beta reverse primer. Using its own MiXCR run on the multiplex PCR reads, TCRdb lists one record per CDR3 protein. The repertoire holds 100,000 or so distinct CDR3 sequences, around 84% seen once, with approximately 20% in the top ten. Extraction of RNA together with DNA used 20-30 mg of unsorted bulk tissue. Sequences were obtained from liver tumor tissue from sampling region 3. Subset: tumor region T3, left-lateral pole. Source of these receptors: a man aged 40-49 years with primary liver carcinoma and hepatitis B virus infection.

In the case of this clonotype: The CDR3 end shows no conserved phenylalanine or tryptophan, and so a read error is likely. The chain joins TRBV28 to TRBJ1-5; TRBD1 agrees at 9 bases. The length of the CDR3 is 16 residues. The germline V gene has CDR1 MDHEN and CDR2 SYDVKM. V was pared by 3 bases and J by 6 bases, with 9 bases of the junction left unmatched. The CDR3 DNA follows: TGTGCCAGCAGTTTGCCTCCGGGACAGGGAAGTCAGCCCCAGCATTCT. It translates to CASSLPPGQGSQPQHS.

With regard to this clonotype: Relative to the germline gene, one junction end is altered; a read error may explain this. This chain connects TRBV29-1 to TRBJ2-1; TRBD2 matches 8 bases. This CDR3 contains 16 residues. The V gene's germline CDR1 is SQVTM and CDR2 ANQGSEA. For the CDR3, the DNA is TGCAGCGTTGAAGATTGGATTAGCGGGAAATCGTGGGAGCAATTCTTC. Its translation: CSVEDWISGKSWEQFF.

Note on this clonotype: One end of the junction varies from germline; a read error may be responsible. The chain recombines TRBV12-3 or TRBV12-4 with TRBJ2-5; D remains ambiguous. The length of the CDR3 is 12 residues. The CDR3 DNA reads TGTGCCAGCAGTCCCGAGGTCGAGACCCAGTATTTC. Its translation is CASSPEVETQYF.

J is TRBJ2-5 and V is TRBV29-1; 7 bases are shared with TRBD2. Looked up from germline, CDR1 is SQVTM and CDR2 is ANQGSEA. V lost 8 bases to trimming and J lost 5 bases; unmatched junction nucleotides: 17. CDR3 length equals 15 residues. CDR3 amino acids: CSIWRGGSWAETQYF. The CDR3 nucleotides read TGCAGCATCTGGCGAGGCGGGAGCTGGGCGGAGACCCAGTACTTC.

The rearrangement uses TRBV11-1 and TRBJ2-1, with TRBD2 as a possible D gene (5 bases). This CDR3 contains 13 residues. Trimming left V 5 bases short and J 13 bases short, with 18 bases between. Germline values: CDR1 SGHAT, CDR2 FQDESV (reference sequence). The CDR3 is CASSPRGYNGQFF. The CDR3, as DNA: TGTGCCAGCAGCCCCCGGGGATACAATGGTCAGTTCTTC.

Concerning this clonotype: The junction and the germline gene differ at one end; a read error may be behind it. The chain has TRBV6-1 and TRBJ2-6, with a tentative D call TRBD1 (6 bases). Looked up from germline, CDR1 is MNHNS and CDR2 is SASEGT. The CDR3 runs to 18 residues. The CDR3 DNA reads TGTGCCAGCAGTGCCAGACAGGTGCGATTCTCTGGGACCAACGTCCCGACTTTC. This translates into CASSARQVRFSGTNVPTF.

The chain's CDR3 is CVTPRTSMSLNEQFF. In DNA form, the CDR3 reads TGTGTCACCCCTCGGACTAGCATGAGTTTAAATGAGCAGTTCTTC. This chain joins TRBV4-2 and TRBJ2-1; TRBD2 matches 8 bases. Germline V gives CDR1 LGHNA, CDR2 YNFKEQ. The CDR3 has 15 residues.

In the case of this clonotype: The junction shows a germline mismatch at one end, possibly a read error. This sequence joins TRBV6-5 and TRBJ1-2; D unclear. The CDR3 consists of 14 residues. Germline CDR1 MNHEY, CDR2 SVGAGI. DNA for the CDR3: TGTGCCGGCAGTTACTGGACGCAGCTAGATGGCTACACCTTC. Protein sequence: CAGSYWTQLDGYTF.